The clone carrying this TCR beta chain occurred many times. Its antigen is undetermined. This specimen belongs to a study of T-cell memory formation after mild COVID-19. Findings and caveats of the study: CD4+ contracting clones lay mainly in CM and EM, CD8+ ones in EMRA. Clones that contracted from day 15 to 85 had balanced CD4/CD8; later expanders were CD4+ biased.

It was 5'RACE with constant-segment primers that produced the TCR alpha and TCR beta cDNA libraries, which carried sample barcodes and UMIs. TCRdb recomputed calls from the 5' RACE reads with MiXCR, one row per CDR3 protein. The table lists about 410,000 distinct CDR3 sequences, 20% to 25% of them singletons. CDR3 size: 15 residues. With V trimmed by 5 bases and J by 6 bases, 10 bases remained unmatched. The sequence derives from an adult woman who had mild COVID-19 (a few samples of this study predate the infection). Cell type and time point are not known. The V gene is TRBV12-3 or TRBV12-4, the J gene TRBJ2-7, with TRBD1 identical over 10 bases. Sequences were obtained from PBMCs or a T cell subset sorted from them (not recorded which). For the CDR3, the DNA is TGTGCCAGCAGTCAAGGGACAGGGGCGCTCCGCGAGCAGTACTTC. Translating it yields CASSQGTGALREQYF.